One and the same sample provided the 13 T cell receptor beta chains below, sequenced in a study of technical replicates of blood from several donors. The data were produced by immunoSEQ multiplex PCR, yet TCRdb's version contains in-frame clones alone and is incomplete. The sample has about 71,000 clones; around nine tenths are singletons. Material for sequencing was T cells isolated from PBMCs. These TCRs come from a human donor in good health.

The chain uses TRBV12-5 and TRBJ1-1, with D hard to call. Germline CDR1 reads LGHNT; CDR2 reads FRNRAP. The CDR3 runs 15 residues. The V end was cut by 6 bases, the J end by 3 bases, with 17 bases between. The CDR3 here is CASGPGRLRDTEAFF. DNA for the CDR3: TGTGCTAGTGGCCCGGGGAGGCTTCGGGACACTGAAGCTTTCTTT.

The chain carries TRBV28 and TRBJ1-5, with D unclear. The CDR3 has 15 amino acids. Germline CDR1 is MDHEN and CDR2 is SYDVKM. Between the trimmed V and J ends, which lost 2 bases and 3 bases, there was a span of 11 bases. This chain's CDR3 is CASSLSSLHNQPQHF. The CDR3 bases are TGTGCCAGCAGTTTAAGTAGTCTTCACAATCAGCCCCAGCATTTT.

CDR3 amino acids: CASREGGYTGELFF. The CDR3 DNA follows: TGTGCCAGCAGGGAAGGAGGGTACACCGGGGAGCTGTTTTTT. The rearrangement joins TRBV27 to TRBJ2-2; a weak D match, TRBD2 (6 bases). The CDR3 is 14 residues long. Germline CDR1 and CDR2: MNHEY and SMNVEV (reference sequence). Trimming removed 6 bases at V and 3 bases at J, with 11 bases between.

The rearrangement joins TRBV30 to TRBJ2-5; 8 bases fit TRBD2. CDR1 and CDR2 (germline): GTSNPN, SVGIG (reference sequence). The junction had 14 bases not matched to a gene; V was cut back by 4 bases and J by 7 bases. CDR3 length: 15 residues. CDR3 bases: TGTGCCTGGAAAAGGACCCCGACCCGGGGGGGGACCCAGTACTTC. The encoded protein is CAWKRTPTRGGTQYF.

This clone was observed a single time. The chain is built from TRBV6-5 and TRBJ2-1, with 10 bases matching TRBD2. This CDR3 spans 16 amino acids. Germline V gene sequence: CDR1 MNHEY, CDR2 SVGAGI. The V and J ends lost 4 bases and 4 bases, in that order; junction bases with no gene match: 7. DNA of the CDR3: TGTGCCAGCAGTTCACGGGGGACTAGCGCGTACAATGAGCAGTTCTTC. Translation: CASSSRGTSAYNEQFF.

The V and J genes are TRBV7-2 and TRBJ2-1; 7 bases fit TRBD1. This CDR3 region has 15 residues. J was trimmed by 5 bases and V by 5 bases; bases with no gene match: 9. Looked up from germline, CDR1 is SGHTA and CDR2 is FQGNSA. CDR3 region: CASSLLDRAHNEQFF. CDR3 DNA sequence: TGTGCCAGCAGCCTACTTGACAGGGCCCACAATGAGCAGTTCTTC. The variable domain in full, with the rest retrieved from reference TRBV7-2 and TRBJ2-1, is GAGVSQSPSNKVTEKGKDVELRCDPISGHTALYWYRQSLGQGLEFLIYFQGNSAPDKSGLPSDRFSAERTGGSVSTLTIQRTQQEDSAVYLCASSLLDRAHNEQFFGPGTRLTVL.

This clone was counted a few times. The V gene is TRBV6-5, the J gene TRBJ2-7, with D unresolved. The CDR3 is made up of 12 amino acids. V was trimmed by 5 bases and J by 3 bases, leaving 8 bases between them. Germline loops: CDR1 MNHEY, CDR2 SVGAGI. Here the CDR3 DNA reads TGTGCCAGCAGTCAGAATTTCTACGAGCAGTACTTC. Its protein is CASSQNFYEQYF.

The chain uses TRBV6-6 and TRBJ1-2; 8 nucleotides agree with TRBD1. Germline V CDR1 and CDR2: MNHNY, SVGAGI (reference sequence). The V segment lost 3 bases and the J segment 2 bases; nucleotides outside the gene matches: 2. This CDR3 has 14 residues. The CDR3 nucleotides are TGTGCCAGCAGTTATGGACAGGGCAACTATGGCTACACCTTC. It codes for CASSYGQGNYGYTF.

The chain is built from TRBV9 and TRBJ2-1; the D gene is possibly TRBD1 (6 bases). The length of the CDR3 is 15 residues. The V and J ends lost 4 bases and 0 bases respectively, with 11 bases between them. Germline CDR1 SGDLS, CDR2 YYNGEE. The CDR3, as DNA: TGTGCCAGCAGCTTAACAGGGAGCTCCTACAATGAGCAGTTCTTC. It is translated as CASSLTGSSYNEQFF.

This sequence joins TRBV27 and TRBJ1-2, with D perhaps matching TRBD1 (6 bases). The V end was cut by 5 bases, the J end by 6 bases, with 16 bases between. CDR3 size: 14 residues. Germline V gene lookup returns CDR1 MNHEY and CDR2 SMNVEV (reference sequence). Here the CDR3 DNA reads TGTGCCAGCAGTCCGCCAGGGACATTGGATGGCTACACCTTC. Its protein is CASSPPGTLDGYTF.

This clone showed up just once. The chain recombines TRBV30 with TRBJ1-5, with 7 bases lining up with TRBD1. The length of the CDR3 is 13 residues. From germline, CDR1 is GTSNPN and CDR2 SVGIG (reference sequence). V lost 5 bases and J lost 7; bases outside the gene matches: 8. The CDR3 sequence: CAWGYRGDQPQHF. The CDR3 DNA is TGTGCCTGGGGATACAGGGGAGACCAGCCCCAGCATTTT.

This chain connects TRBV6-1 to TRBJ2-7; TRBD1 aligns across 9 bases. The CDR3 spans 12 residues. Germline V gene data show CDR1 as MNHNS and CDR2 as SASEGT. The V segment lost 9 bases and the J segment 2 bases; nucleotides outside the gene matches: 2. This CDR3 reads CASRTGAYEQYF. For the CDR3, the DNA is TGTGCCAGTCGGACAGGGGCCTACGAGCAGTACTTC.

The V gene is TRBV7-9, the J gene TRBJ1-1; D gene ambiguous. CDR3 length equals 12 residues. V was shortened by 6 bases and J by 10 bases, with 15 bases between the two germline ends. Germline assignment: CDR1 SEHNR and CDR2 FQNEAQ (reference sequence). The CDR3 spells CASSVDEEGAFF. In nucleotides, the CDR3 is TGTGCCAGCAGTGTCGACGAGGAGGGAGCTTTCTTT.